One and the same sample provided the 24 T cell receptor beta chains below, sequenced in a study of beta chain features in type 1 diabetes. TCRB transcripts that were expressed got sequenced, as all of the isolated RNA had been reverse transcribed. Clones were sequenced by immunoSEQ multiplex PCR, and TCRdb holds only the in-frame ones, with some missing. The data show about 150,000 clones, 7.5% to 10% seen once. The sequencing input was central memory CD4+ T cells from blood. All receptors come from a man between 18 and 29 years old in good health.

This clone was found a few times. The J gene is TRBJ1-3, the V gene TRBV18, with 7 bases aligning to TRBD1. J lost 0 bases, V lost 3 bases, and 5 bases had no gene match. CDR1 is KGHSH and CDR2 is LQKENI in the germline V gene. This CDR3 contains 16 residues. The CDR3 here is CASSPGGGPSGNTIYF. In DNA form, the CDR3 reads TGTGCCAGCTCACCCGGAGGGGGCCCCTCTGGAAACACCATATATTTT.

This clone was recorded at least ten times. The chain joins TRBV7-2 to TRBJ2-7; the D gene is possibly TRBD1 (6 bases). Trimming removed 3 bases at V and 5 bases at J, with 14 bases between. CDR1 and CDR2 (germline): SGHTA, FQGNSA. The CDR3 runs 14 residues. CDR3 in DNA: TGTGCCAGCAGCTTGAACCTTTACAGGGACGAGCAGTACTTC. It translates to CASSLNLYRDEQYF.

The V call is TRBV18, the J call TRBJ1-5; TRBD1 aligns across 9 bases. The CDR3 length is 16 residues. The germline CDR1 and CDR2 sequences are KGHSH and LQKENI. V lost 6 bases to trimming and J lost 9 bases; unmatched junction nucleotides: 15. The CDR3 nucleotides read TGTGCCAGCTCGGAGTCCGCCGGGACAGGGAGCTGGCCCCAGCATTTT. The encoded protein is CASSESAGTGSWPQHF.

A few counts support this clone. The rearrangement uses TRBV2 and TRBJ2-5, with a possible D match to TRBD2 (5 bases). Germline V gene data show CDR1 as SNHLY and CDR2 as FYNNEI. Trimming shortened V by 8 bases and J by 7 bases, and 14 bases separated the two germline ends. The CDR3 runs 12 residues. CDR3 region: CASGDPAGTQYF. CDR3 DNA: TGTGCCAGCGGCGACCCGGCGGGGACCCAGTACTTC.

This clone was counted a few times. The rearrangement uses TRBV9 and TRBJ1-2; the match to TRBD1 covers 7 bases. This CDR3 comprises 15 residues. Germline CDR1 reads SGDLS; CDR2 reads YYNGEE. Trimming cost V 0 bases and J 4 bases; bases outside gene matches: 6. Here the CDR3 reads CASSVGDRVIYGYTF. The CDR3, as DNA: TGTGCCAGCAGCGTAGGAGACAGGGTGATCTATGGCTACACCTTC.

The chain couples TRBV4-2 to TRBJ2-1; the match to TRBD2 covers 8 bases. The V gene end was trimmed by 1 base and the J gene end by 8 bases; junction bases not matched to a gene: 7. This CDR3 is 15 amino acids long. Looked up from germline, CDR1 is LGHNA and CDR2 is YNFKEQ. As DNA, the CDR3 is TGTGCCAGCAGCCAAGCCGGGGGGGCCCATTATGAGCAGTTCTTC. It codes for CASSQAGGAHYEQFF.

The gene calls are TRBV19 and TRBJ1-5; no definite D call. In germline, CDR1 is LNHDA, CDR2 SQIVND (reference sequence). V lost 3 bases to trimming and J lost 5 bases, with 5 bases between them. CDR3 length: 12 residues. The CDR3 spells CASSILDQPQHF. The CDR3, as DNA: TGTGCCAGTAGTATTCTAGATCAGCCCCAGCATTTT.

This clone was counted between two and nine times. This chain uses TRBV6-6 with TRBJ2-7; weak D call: TRBD2 (6 bases). The CDR3 consists of 12 residues. The germline V gene encodes CDR1 MNHNY and CDR2 SVGAGI (reference sequence). Trimming left V 6 bases short and J 8 bases short, with 14 bases between. DNA for the CDR3: TGTGCCAGCAGATTTGGAGGGGAAAAGCAGTACTTC. Translating gives CASRFGGEKQYF.

In nucleotides, the CDR3 is TGTGCCAGCAGCTTAGGGGTTGGTGGCGGGACCACAGATACGCAGTATTTT. Its protein product is CASSLGVGGGTTDTQYF. This chain links TRBV7-2 with TRBJ2-3; perhaps TRBD2 as D (6 bases). CDR1 is SGHTA, CDR2 FQGNSA, per germline. The CDR3 covers 17 residues. Trimming pared 1 base from V and 2 bases from J, leaving 16 bases between.

This chain links TRBV18 with TRBJ1-4; TRBD1 aligns across 7 bases. Germline V gene sequence: CDR1 KGHSH, CDR2 LQKENI. This CDR3 has 14 amino acids. V lost 6 bases, J lost 5 bases, and 6 bases stayed unmatched. The CDR3 region has the DNA TGTGCCAGCTCCCCGACAGGGCCCAATGAAAAACTGTTTTTT. It yields the protein CASSPTGPNEKLFF.

This clone was detected a few times. J is TRBJ1-1 and V is TRBV7-6; possibly TRBD1 for D (5 bases). The germline V gene encodes CDR1 SGHVS and CDR2 FNYEAQ. Trimming stripped 5 bases from V and 1 base from J, with 8 bases between. CDR3 length: 13 residues. In nucleotides, the CDR3 is TGTGCCAGCAGCGTTGGACAGAACACTGAAGCTTTCTTT. Translating gives CASSVGQNTEAFF.

This clone was observed many times. V is TRBV29-1 and J is TRBJ1-4; D call uncertain. Germline V gives CDR1 SQVTM, CDR2 ANQGSEA. The length of the CDR3 is 11 residues. Trimming stripped 6 bases from V and 10 bases from J, with 12 bases between. Written as DNA, the CDR3 is TGCAGCGTACTAGAGGGCCGAAAACTGTTTTTT. As protein: CSVLEGRKLFF.

This clone was seen a handful of times. The chain employs TRBV7-3 and TRBJ2-5; 7 bases agree with TRBD1. The length of the CDR3 is 15 residues. The ends lost 5 bases at V and 5 bases at J; junction bases unmatched: 11. Germline CDR1 is SGHTA and CDR2 is FQGTGA. The CDR3 region has the DNA TGTGCCAGCAGCCTCGCAGGGGGAATGCGGGAGACCCAGTACTTC. This sequence encodes CASSLAGGMRETQYF.

The V gene is TRBV19, the J gene TRBJ1-1; 8 nucleotides agree with TRBD1. This CDR3 has 13 residues. The V gene's germline CDR1 is LNHDA and CDR2 SQIVND (reference sequence). Germline trimming cut 5 bases from V and 10 bases from J; bases unmatched to any gene: 9. CDR3 coding DNA: TGTGCCAGTAGTTTCCGACAGGGGAGTCGAGCTTTCTTT. It encodes CASSFRQGSRAFF.

The chain couples TRBV7-2 to TRBJ1-2; 8 positions match TRBD1. Unmatched junction bases numbered 6, after V lost 2 bases and J lost 7 bases. The CDR3 sequence is 14 residues long. The V gene's germline CDR1 is SGHTA and CDR2 FQGNSA. The CDR3 nucleotides are TGTGCCAGCAGCTTAAGTGGACAGGGCGGTGGCTACACCTTC. This codes for CASSLSGQGGGYTF.

The table lists this clone with a few counts. This chain joins TRBV6-5 and TRBJ1-1; 7 bases line up with TRBD1. Germline V gene lookup returns CDR1 MNHEY and CDR2 SVGAGI. J was trimmed by 4 bases and V by 4 bases; bases with no gene match: 9. The CDR3 has 15 residues. CDR3 coding DNA: TGTGCCAGCAGTTTTATAGGGGGCCTTGGCACTGAAGCTTTCTTT. This sequence encodes CASSFIGGLGTEAFF.

The rearrangement links TRBV6-6 to TRBJ2-5; TRBD1 agrees at 8 bases. With V trimmed by 8 bases and J by 1 base, 3 bases remained unmatched. This CDR3 region has 13 residues. From germline, CDR1 is MNHNY and CDR2 SVGAGI (reference sequence). The CDR3 coding sequence is TGTGCCAGCCACCAGGGGGCCCAAGAGACCCAGTACTTC. Translated: CASHQGAQETQYF.

This clone appeared many times. The V gene is TRBV29-1, the J gene TRBJ2-5; the D gene is possibly TRBD1 (5 bases). CDR3 size: 12 residues. The germline V gene encodes CDR1 SQVTM and CDR2 ANQGSEA. The V and J ends lost 7 bases and 1 base respectively, with 10 bases between them. The CDR3 DNA reads as TGCAGCGGTCAGACAGCCCAAGAGACCCAGTACTTC. Its protein is CSGQTAQETQYF.

In its sample, this clone was seen many times. The chain has TRBV7-2 and TRBJ2-2; D may be TRBD2 (5 bases). The germline V gene has CDR1 SGHTA and CDR2 FQGNSA. The CDR3 runs 15 residues. V shed 2 bases and J shed 6 bases, with 13 bases lying between them. The CDR3 protein is CASSLRESYAGELFF. The CDR3 nucleotides are TGTGCCAGCAGCTTAAGGGAGTCCTACGCCGGGGAGCTGTTTTTT.

The J gene is TRBJ2-5, the V gene TRBV7-6, with D tentatively TRBD2 (6 bases). Trimming took off 5 bases at V and 4 bases at J, with 14 bases between the two ends. The CDR3 loop spans 14 amino acids. From germline, CDR1 is SGHVS and CDR2 FNYEAQ. CDR3 bases: TGTGCCAGCAGCCCGATTTCTAGCGCAGAGACCCAGTACTTC. This encodes CASSPISSAETQYF.

The rearrangement links TRBV4-3 to TRBJ2-7; possible D gene TRBD2, 7 bases. V was trimmed by 1 base and J by 4 bases, leaving 17 bases between them. CDR3 length: 16 amino acids. Germline CDR1 is LGHNA and CDR2 is YSLEER. CDR3 amino acids: CASSQGLSGGRYEQYF. CDR3 nucleotide sequence: TGCGCCAGCAGCCAAGGTCTATCGGGGGGCCGATACGAGCAGTACTTC.

This clone was seen at least ten times. This rearrangement joins TRBV7-8 to TRBJ2-7; 11 bases are shared with TRBD2. Germline CDR1 reads SGHVS; CDR2 reads FQNEAQ. CDR3 length: 19 residues. Unmatched junction bases numbered 10, after V lost 0 bases and J lost 0 bases. The chain's CDR3 is CASSLALAPGLADSYEQYF. For the CDR3, the DNA is TGTGCCAGCAGCTTAGCGCTTGCCCCGGGACTAGCGGACTCCTACGAGCAGTACTTC.

This clone showed up just a few times. The rearrangement links TRBV5-4 to TRBJ2-7; TRBD2 matches 9 bases. The V gene's germline CDR1 is SGHNT and CDR2 YYREEE (reference sequence). CDR3 length equals 15 residues. Trimming removed 0 bases from V and 4 bases from J; junction bases left unmatched: 5. The CDR3 DNA follows: TGTGCCAGCAGCTTGGGTGCGGGGGGGGTTTACGAGCAGTACTTC. Protein sequence: CASSLGAGGVYEQYF. Full variable domain (remainder filled in from reference TRBV5-4 and TRBJ2-7): ETGVTQSPTHLIKTRGQQVTLRCSSQSGHNTVSWYQQALGQGPQFIFQYYREEENGRGNFPPRFSGLQFPNYSSELNVNALELDDSALYLCASSLGAGGVYEQYFGPGTRLTVT.

This clone was counted between two and nine times. The chain is built from TRBV14 and TRBJ1-4; no reliable D call. Germline CDR1 and CDR2: SGHDN and FVKESK. The V and J ends lost 1 base and 8 bases respectively, with 11 bases between them. The CDR3 covers 14 residues. CDR3 DNA: TGTGCCAGCAGCCAAGTGGAAGGAGGGGAAAAACTGTTTTTT. The encoded protein is CASSQVEGGEKLFF.